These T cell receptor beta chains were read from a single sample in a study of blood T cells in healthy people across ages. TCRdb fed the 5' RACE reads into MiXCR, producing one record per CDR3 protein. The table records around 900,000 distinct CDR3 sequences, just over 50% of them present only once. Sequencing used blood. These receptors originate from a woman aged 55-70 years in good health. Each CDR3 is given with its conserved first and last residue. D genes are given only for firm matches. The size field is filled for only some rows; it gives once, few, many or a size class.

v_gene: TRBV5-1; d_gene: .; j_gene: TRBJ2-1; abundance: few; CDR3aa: CASSSHVQVYNEQFF; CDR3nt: TGCGCCAGCAGCTCTCACGTACAGGTCTACAATGAGCAGTTCTTC
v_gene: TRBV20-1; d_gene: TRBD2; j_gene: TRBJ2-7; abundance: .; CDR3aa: CSAEGLAAPYNEQYF; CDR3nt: TGCAGTGCTGAAGGGCTAGCGGCACCCTACAATGAGCAGTACTTC
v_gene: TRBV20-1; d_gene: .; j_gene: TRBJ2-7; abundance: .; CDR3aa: CSARGGGIDYEQYF; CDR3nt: TGCAGTGCCAGGGGCGGAGGGATCGACTACGAGCAGTACTTC
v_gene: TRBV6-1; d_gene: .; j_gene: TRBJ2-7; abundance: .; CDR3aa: CASIKRESYEQYF; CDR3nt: TGTGCCAGCATTAAGAGGGAGTCCTACGAGCAGTACTTC
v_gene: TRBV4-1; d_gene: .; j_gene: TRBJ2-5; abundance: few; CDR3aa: CASSQFGNLAHLRETQYF; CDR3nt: TGCGCCAGCAGCCAATTTGGCAACCTAGCCCATCTACGGGAGACCCAGTACTTC
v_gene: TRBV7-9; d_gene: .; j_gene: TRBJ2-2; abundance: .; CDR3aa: CASSGLGGELFF; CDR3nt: TGTGCCAGCAGCGGACTGGGGGGGGAGCTGTTTTTT
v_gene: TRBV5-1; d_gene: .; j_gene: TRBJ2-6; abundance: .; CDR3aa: CASSVNAGANVLTF; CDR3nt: TGCGCCAGCAGCGTGAATGCTGGGGCCAACGTCCTGACTTTC
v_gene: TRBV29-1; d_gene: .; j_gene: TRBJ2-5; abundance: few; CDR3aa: CSVAISGSLETQYF; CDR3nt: TGCAGCGTCGCCATATCAGGGAGTTTAGAGACCCAGTACTTC
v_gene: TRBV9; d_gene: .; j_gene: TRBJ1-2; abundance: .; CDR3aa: CASSVAPTANYGYTF; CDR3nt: TGTGCCAGCAGCGTAGCTCCGACAGCTAACTATGGCTACACCTTC
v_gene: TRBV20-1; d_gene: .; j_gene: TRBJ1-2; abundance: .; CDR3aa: CSAGQNNYGYTF; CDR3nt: TGCAGTGCTGGACAGAATAACTATGGCTACACCTTC
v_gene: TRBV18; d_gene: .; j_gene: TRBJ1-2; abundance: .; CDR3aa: CASSPTGTPDFYGYTF; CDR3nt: TGTGCCAGCTCACCAACGGGGACGCCGGACTTCTATGGCTACACCTTC
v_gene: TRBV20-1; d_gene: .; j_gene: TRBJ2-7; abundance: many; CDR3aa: CSGEGTQAYEQYF; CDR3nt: TGCAGCGGAGAAGGGACTCAGGCTTACGAGCAGTACTTC
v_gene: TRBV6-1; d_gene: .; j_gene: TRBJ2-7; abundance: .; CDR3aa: CASSEDLGTQEPYF; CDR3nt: TGTGCCAGCAGTGAAGACCTAGGGACCCAGGAGCCGTACTTC
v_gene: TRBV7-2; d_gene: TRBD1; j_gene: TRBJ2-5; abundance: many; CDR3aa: CASSGTGGETQYF; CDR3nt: TGTGCCAGCAGCGGCACAGGGGGGGAGACCCAGTACTTC
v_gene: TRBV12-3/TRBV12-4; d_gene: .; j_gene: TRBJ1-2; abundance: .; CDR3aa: CASSLRDSNGYTF; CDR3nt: TGTGCCAGCAGTTTAAGAGACTCGAATGGCTACACCTTC
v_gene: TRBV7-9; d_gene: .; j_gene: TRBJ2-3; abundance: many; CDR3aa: CASSHRTDTQYF; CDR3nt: TGTGCCAGCAGCCATCGGACAGATACGCAGTATTTT
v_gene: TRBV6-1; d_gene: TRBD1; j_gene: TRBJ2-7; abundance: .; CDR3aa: CARPVLGGRQRPSHEQYF; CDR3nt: TGTGCCCGCCCAGTGCTAGGGGGCCGCCAGCGACCAAGCCACGAGCAGTACTTC
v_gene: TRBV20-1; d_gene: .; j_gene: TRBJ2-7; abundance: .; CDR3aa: CSAPKPWGLGYEQYF; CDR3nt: TGCAGTGCACCAAAGCCCTGGGGGCTAGGGTACGAGCAGTACTTC
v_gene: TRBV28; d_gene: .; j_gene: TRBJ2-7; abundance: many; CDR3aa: CASSTSYEQYF; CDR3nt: TGTGCCAGCAGTACCTCCTACGAGCAGTACTTC
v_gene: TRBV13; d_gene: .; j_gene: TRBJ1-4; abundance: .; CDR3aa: CASSLEPEKLFF; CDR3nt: TGTGCCAGCAGCTTAGAACCGGAAAAACTGTTTTTT
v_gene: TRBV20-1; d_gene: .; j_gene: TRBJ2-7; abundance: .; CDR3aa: CSATDRTLPTYEQYF; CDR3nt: TGCAGTGCTACAGACCGAACACTACCCACCTACGAGCAGTACTTC
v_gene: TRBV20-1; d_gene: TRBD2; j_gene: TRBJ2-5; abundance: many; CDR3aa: CSATIAGGTETQYF; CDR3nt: TGCAGTGCGACCATAGCGGGAGGAACGGAGACCCAGTACTTC
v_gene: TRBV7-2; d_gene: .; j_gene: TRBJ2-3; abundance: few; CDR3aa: CASSLGGGDSTDTQYF; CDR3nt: TGTGCCAGCAGCTTAGGTGGCGGGGATAGCACAGATACGCAGTATTTT
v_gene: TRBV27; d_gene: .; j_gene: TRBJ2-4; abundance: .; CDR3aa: CASATGRPAKNIQYF; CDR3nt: TGTGCCAGCGCTACAGGCCGTCCAGCCAAAAACATTCAGTACTTC
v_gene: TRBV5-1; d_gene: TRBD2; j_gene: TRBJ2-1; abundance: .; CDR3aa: CASSLDSSGTDNEQFF; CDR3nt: TGCGCCAGCAGCTTGGATTCTAGCGGGACCGACAATGAGCAGTTCTTC
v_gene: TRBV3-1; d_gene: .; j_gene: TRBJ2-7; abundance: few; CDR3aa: CASSLGRLGEQYF; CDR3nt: TGTGCCAGCAGCCTCGGACGCCTCGGAGAGCAGTACTTC
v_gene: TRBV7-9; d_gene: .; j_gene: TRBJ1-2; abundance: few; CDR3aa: CASSLAAAQGHTF; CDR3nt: TGTGCCAGCAGCTTAGCGGCCGCACAGGGACACACCTTC
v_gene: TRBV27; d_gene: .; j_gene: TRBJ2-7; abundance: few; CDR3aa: CASRAGMGYEQYF; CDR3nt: TGTGCCAGCAGGGCAGGGATGGGCTACGAGCAGTACTTC
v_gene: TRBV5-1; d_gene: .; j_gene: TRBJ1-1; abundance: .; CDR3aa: CAGSPLENTEAFF; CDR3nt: TGCGCCGGCAGCCCATTGGAAAACACTGAAGCTTTCTTT
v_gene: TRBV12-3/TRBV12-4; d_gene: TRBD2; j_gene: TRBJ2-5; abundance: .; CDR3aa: CASNLAEHQETQYF; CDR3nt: TGTGCCAGCAACCTAGCGGAACACCAAGAGACCCAGTACTTC
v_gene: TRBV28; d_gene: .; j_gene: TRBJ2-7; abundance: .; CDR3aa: CASSIPGGLHEQYF; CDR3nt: TGTGCCAGCAGTATCCCGGGTGGACTCCACGAGCAGTACTTC
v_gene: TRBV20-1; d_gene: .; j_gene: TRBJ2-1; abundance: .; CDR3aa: CSARGRLAAGENEQFF; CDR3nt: TGCAGTGCTAGAGGCCGGCTAGCAGCTGGGGAGAATGAGCAGTTCTTC
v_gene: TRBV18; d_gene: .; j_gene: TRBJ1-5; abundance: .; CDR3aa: CASSPSALNQPQHF; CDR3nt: TGTGCCAGCTCACCAAGTGCCCTCAATCAGCCCCAGCATTTT
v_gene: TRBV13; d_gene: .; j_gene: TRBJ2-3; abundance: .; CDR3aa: CASTGGITDTQYF; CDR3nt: TGTGCCAGCACCGGCGGGATCACAGATACGCAGTATTTT
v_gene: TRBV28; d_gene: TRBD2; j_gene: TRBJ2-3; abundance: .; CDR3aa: CASSGTSGSQGDTQYF; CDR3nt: TGTGCCAGCAGTGGGACTAGCGGGAGTCAGGGGGATACGCAGTATTTT
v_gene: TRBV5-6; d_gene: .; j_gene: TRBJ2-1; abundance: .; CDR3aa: CASSLQDIYNEQFF; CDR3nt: TGTGCCAGCAGCTTGCAGGACATTTACAATGAGCAGTTCTTC
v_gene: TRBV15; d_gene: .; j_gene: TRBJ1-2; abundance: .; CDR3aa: CATSRDGVSGQGGYTF; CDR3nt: TGTGCCACCAGCAGAGATGGCGTCTCAGGGCAGGGTGGCTACACCTTC
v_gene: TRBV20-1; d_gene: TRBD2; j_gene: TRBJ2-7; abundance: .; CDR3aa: CSAPLDSGGSYEQYF; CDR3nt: TGCAGTGCCCCCCTGGACAGCGGGGGCTCCTATGAGCAGTACTTC
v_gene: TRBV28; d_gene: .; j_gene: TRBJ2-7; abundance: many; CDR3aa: CASSSAQLYEQYF; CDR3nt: TGTGCCAGCAGTTCTGCACAGCTCTACGAGCAGTACTTC
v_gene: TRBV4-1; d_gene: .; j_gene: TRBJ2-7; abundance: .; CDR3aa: CASNQVGKYEQYF; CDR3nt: TGCGCCAGCAACCAAGTCGGAAAATACGAGCAGTACTTC
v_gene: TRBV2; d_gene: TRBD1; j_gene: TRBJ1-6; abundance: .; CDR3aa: CASSVGTVTPLHF; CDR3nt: TGTGCCAGCAGTGTCGGGACAGTGACACCCCTCCACTTT
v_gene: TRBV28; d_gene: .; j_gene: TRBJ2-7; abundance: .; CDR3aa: CASRLWETLYEQYF; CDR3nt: TGTGCCAGCAGGTTATGGGAGACGCTGTACGAGCAGTACTTC
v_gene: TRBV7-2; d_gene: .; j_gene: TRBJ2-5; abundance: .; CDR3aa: CACSFQGAQETQYF; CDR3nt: TGTGCCTGCAGCTTTCAGGGTGCCCAAGAGACCCAGTACTTC
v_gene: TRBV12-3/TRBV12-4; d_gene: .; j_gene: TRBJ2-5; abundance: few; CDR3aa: CASSPDYWETQYF; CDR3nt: TGTGCCAGCAGCCCGGACTATTGGGAGACCCAGTACTTC
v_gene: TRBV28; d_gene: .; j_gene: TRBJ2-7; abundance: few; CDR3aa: CASREGARTNEQYF; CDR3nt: TGTGCCAGCAGGGAGGGGGCTCGGACCAACGAGCAGTACTTC
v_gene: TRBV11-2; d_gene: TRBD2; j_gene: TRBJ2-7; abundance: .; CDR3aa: CASSVSGSMGYEQYF; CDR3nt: TGTGCCAGCAGCGTAAGCGGGAGTATGGGCTACGAGCAGTACTTC
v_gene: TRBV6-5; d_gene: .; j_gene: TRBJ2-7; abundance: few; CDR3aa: CASSPDFEGLEQYF; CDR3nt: TGTGCCAGCAGCCCCGATTTCGAGGGCCTCGAGCAGTACTTC
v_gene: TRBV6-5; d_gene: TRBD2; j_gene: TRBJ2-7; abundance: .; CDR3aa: CASSYSAGVDEQYF; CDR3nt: TGTGCCAGCAGTTACTCAGCGGGAGTAGACGAGCAGTACTTC
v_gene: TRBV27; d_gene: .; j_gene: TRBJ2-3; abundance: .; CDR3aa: CASNHLGTDTQYF; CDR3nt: TGTGCCAGCAATCACCTAGGCACAGATACGCAGTATTTT
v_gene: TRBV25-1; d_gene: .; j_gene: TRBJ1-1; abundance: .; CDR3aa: CASSGGAEMNTEAFF; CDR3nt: TGTGCCAGCAGTGGCGGGGCGGAGATGAACACTGAAGCTTTCTTT
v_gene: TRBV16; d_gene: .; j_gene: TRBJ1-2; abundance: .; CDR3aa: CASSQSKGYGYTF; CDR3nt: TGTGCCAGCAGCCAATCCAAGGGTTATGGCTACACCTTC
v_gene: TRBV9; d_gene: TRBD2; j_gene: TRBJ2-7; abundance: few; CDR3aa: CASSVGLAGNSYEQYF; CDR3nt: TGTGCCAGCAGCGTAGGTCTAGCGGGCAACTCCTACGAGCAGTACTTC
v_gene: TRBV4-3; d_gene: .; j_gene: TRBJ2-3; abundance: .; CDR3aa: CASSQVAFLDTQYF; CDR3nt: TGCGCCAGCAGCCAAGTCGCCTTTTTGGATACGCAGTATTTT